Presented here are 6 T cell receptor beta chains from one specimen sequenced in a study of blood T cell repertoires in COVID-19. Sequencing was performed with immunoSEQ multiplex PCR; in TCRdb, only in-frame clones are kept and a portion is missing. The sample has roughly 350,000 clones; around nine tenths are singletons. Sequencing was performed on peripheral blood. These receptors all stem from a woman aged 18-30 years who had recovered from COVID-19.

The chain employs TRBV7-2 and TRBJ2-5; 10 bases match TRBD2. The V and J ends lost 1 base and 6 bases, in that order; junction bases with no gene match: 8. The CDR3 totals 16 residues. Germline CDR1 SGHTA, CDR2 FQGNSA. The CDR3 reads CASSLGAASGSQTQYF. In DNA, the CDR3 is TGTGCCAGCAGCTTAGGTGCGGCTAGCGGGAGTCAGACCCAGTACTTC.

This chain joins TRBV9 and TRBJ1-4; D perhaps matches TRBD1 (5 bases). The CDR3 is 15 residues long. V lost 4 bases, J lost 8 bases, and 18 bases lay in between. CDR1 and CDR2 from the germline V gene are SGDLS and YYNGEE. In nucleotides, the CDR3 is TGTGCCAGCAGCCCTCGGGGGGTTTCAGGAGAAAAACTGTTTTTT. It translates to CASSPRGVSGEKLFF. Drawing the rest from reference TRBV9 and TRBJ1-4, the complete variable domain is DSGVTQTPKHLITATGQRVTLRCSPRSGDLSVYWYQQSLDQGLQFLIQYYNGEERAKGNILERFSAQQFPDLHSELNLSSLELGDSALYFCASSPRGVSGEKLFFGSGTQLSVL.

This clone has a handful of counts. CDR3 coding DNA: TGTGCCAGTAGAATAACTTCGGGTTCACCCCTCCACTTT. Amino acid sequence: CASRITSGSPLHF. The chain couples TRBV19 to TRBJ1-6; D not certain. The CDR3 consists of 13 residues. The germline V gene encodes CDR1 LNHDA and CDR2 SQIVND (reference sequence). V lost 6 bases and J lost 9, with 12 bases in between.

The chain links TRBV23-1 to TRBJ2-7; 7 bases fit TRBD2. TRBV23-1 is reported as an ORF; its role is uncertain. The junction had 3 bases not matched to a gene; V was cut back by 2 bases and J by 2 bases. The length of the CDR3 is 14 residues. In DNA, the CDR3 is TGCGCCAGCAGTCAACGGGAGGTAACCTACGAGCAGTACGTC. Protein product: CASSQREVTYEQYV.

This chain joins TRBV7-2 and TRBJ2-1; 11 nucleotides match TRBD2. J lost 6 bases, V lost 2 bases, and 0 bases had no gene match. Germline values: CDR1 SGHTA, CDR2 FQGNSA. The CDR3 totals 14 residues. The CDR3, as DNA: TGTGCCAGCAGCTTACTAGCGGGAGGCAATGAGCAGTTCTTC. Amino acids: CASSLLAGGNEQFF.

This sequence joins TRBV10-3 and TRBJ2-1, with D possibly matching TRBD2 (5 bases). CDR3 length equals 16 residues. Trimming took off 0 bases at V and 8 bases at J, with 17 bases between the two ends. Germline V lookup: CDR1 ENHRY, CDR2 SYGVKD. The CDR3 loop is CAISESVASPEHEQFF. CDR3 nucleotide sequence: TGTGCCATCAGTGAGTCAGTTGCTAGCCCTGAGCATGAGCAGTTCTTC.